The subject of this entry is one TCR beta chain. Participants spanned ages about 18 to 90 years and resided in about 24 US areas. In assigning cohorts, the study relied on participant-reported clinical history. V lost 0 bases, J lost 7 bases, and 7 bases lay in between. This CDR3 is 13 amino acids long. CDR1 is SGHTA and CDR2 is FQGNSA in the germline V gene. The sample originates from a study of blood T cell repertoires in COVID-19. Background on the study: T cells, B-cell-depleted T cells, or PBMCs supplied cDNA or gDNA.

In the original processing: Cell counts per sample came from amplifying reference gene primers. The repertoire was sequenced with immunoSEQ multiplex PCR; TCRdb's copy has only in-frame clones and lacks some. That table gives V, J and clone size, and the DNA gave D and trimming. The data contain under 300,000 clones, around 88% of them singletons. The receptor comes from a woman aged 40 to 50 with acute COVID-19. The sequencing sample was made of PBMCs or T cells enriched from blood (not recorded which). The V gene is TRBV7-2, the J gene TRBJ2-1; unclear D gene. CDR3 in amino acids: CASSLAPGNEQFF. CDR3 nucleotides: TGTGCCAGCAGCTTAGCCCCCGGGAATGAGCAGTTCTTC.